This T cell receptor (beta chain) was retrieved from a study of tumour-infiltrating T cells in Burkitt lymphoma (dated by TCRdb to the early 2020s). Study-level background: TCR repertoire data were compared against clinical outcome, and productive clonality predicted overall survival and progression-free survival independently of established prognostic factors such as age at diagnosis.

There are a few counts of this clone. Its antigen target is currently unknown. The input lacks base qualities; no much larger clone sits a single base away. CDR1 and CDR2 (SGHVS, FQNEAQ) derive from the germline V gene. There are 19 amino acids in the CDR3, from cysteine to phenylalanine inclusive. Only CDR3 DNA is held: 57 bases, read in frame from base 1. V trim: 3 bases; J trim: 5 bases; unmatched bases: 19. Preparation of the library involved the immunoSEQ multiplex PCR assay. TCRdb carries this immuneACCESS record with in-frame sequences only. Its versions omit some clonotypes, under half of them owing to an unresolved V gene in the studies checked, with the rest unexplained. A total of about 15,000 clones appear in this sample, roughly 75% of them only once. The leading ten clones occupy around 7.2% of the sample.

The chain couples TRBV7-8 to TRBJ1-2; 9 bases in the junction line up with TRBD1. Input material: tumor tissue. This sequence originates from a human donor with diffuse large B-cell lymphoma. The CDR3 in this case is CASSLGWDREGATAYGYTF. The nucleotide sequence is TGTGCCAGCAGCTTGGGATGGGACAGGGAAGGGGCAACGGCTTATGGCTACACCTTC. The full variable domain, completed from the reference TRBV7-8 and TRBJ1-2 proteins outside the CDR3, reads GAGVSQSPRYKVAKRGQDVALRCDPISGHVSLFWYQQALGQGPEFLTYFQNEAQLDKSGLPSDRFFAERPEGSVSTLKIQRTQQEDSAVYLCASSLGWDREGATAYGYTFGSGTRLTVV.